These T cell receptor beta chains were read from a single sample in a study of sequential checkpoint blockade in melanoma. Some clones are missing from TCRdb's copy, which holds only in-frame ones; the method was immunoSEQ multiplex PCR. The sample has around 40,000 clones, 86% seen once. The material was CD8+ T cells sorted from blood (inferred from file names), obtained from a patient given nivolumab and ipilimumab in sequence. The receptors were sampled from a human donor with melanoma. Each CDR3 is given without its conserved first and last residue.

TRBV5-6 ASSLNGVYGYT
TRBV19 ASSTVSGYNEQF
TRBV7-9 ASSPNPGTIERDEQF
TRBV27 ASSFGTGFNQPQH
TRBV5-6 ASSFSGTGTYEQY
TRBV9 ASSVVEQPDTIY
TRBV2 ASIVAGKVTDTQY
TRBV5-4 ASRGGPNTEAF
TRBV19 ASSVLGQRVSNEQF
TRBV9 ASSTSGAASEQY
TRBV18 ASSPDYERKLF